These T cell receptor beta chains were read from a single sample in a study of blood T cell repertoires in COVID-19. Generated by immunoSEQ multiplex PCR, the TCRdb table keeps only in-frame clones and is missing some. The table lists 200,000 to 300,000 clones, just under 85% of them singletons. Sequencing used peripheral blood. These receptors all come from an elderly woman with acute or convalescent COVID-19. Each CDR3 is given without its conserved first and last residue.

J gene: TRBJ2-7
V gene: TRBV27
CDR3 protein: ASSRSPYERQY

J gene: TRBJ2-1
V gene: TRBV7-2
CDR3 protein: ASSQTGFGNEQF

J gene: TRBJ2-2
V gene: TRBV5-1
CDR3 protein: ASSIRTSGTGELF

J gene: TRBJ2-5
V gene: TRBV11-2
CDR3 protein: ASSPLAVQETQY

J gene: TRBJ2-7
V gene: TRBV19
CDR3 protein: ASSIESKQYEQY

J gene: TRBJ1-1
V gene: TRBV3-1/TRBV3-2
CDR3 protein: ASSRKQGAEAF

J gene: TRBJ2-5
V gene: TRBV6-9
CDR3 protein: ASSSQAGWETQY

J gene: TRBJ2-1
V gene: TRBV28
CDR3 protein: ASRLAGTYNEQF

J gene: TRBJ1-5
V gene: TRBV28
CDR3 protein: ASSTGGIIHQPQH

J gene: TRBJ1-2
V gene: TRBV18
CDR3 protein: ASSLDGYGYT

J gene: TRBJ1-5
V gene: TRBV27
CDR3 protein: ASRRDRGGGNQPQH

J gene: TRBJ2-5
V gene: TRBV7-2
CDR3 protein: ASSFLSGGTERETQY

J gene: TRBJ2-7
V gene: TRBV7-2
CDR3 protein: ASSPGTSGGYEQY

J gene: TRBJ1-3
V gene: TRBV18
CDR3 protein: ASSPIPASSGNTIY

J gene: TRBJ1-2
V gene: TRBV28
CDR3 protein: ASSLTTGVDYGYT

J gene: TRBJ2-7
V gene: TRBV6-1
CDR3 protein: ASSEIYFPTSYEQY

J gene: TRBJ2-1
V gene: TRBV5-1
CDR3 protein: ASSPDREGNEQF

J gene: TRBJ2-2
V gene: TRBV5-1
CDR3 protein: ASSLSGTEGTGELF

J gene: TRBJ1-6
V gene: TRBV6-5
CDR3 protein: ASRPSQGYNSPLH

J gene: TRBJ2-1
V gene: TRBV7-2
CDR3 protein: ASSLGPGQNVEQF

J gene: TRBJ2-5
V gene: TRBV7-8
CDR3 protein: ASSPRIKETQY

J gene: TRBJ2-3
V gene: TRBV7-8
CDR3 protein: ASSLVGWGRSDTQY

J gene: TRBJ1-5
V gene: TRBV28
CDR3 protein: ASTLSGARNQPQH